These T cell receptor beta chains were read from a single sample in a study of shared clonotypes between healthy human individuals. TCRdb's copy holds only in-frame clones and misses some; the assay was immunoSEQ multiplex PCR. The sample records roughly 2,500,000 clones, 80% to 95% being singletons. Sequenced: naive CD4+ T cells from PBMCs. The receptors were gathered from a man between 18 and 35 years old in good health. Some clones in this sample may be carry-over from other donors' samples. Both conserved end residues are part of each CDR3. Fields, in order: clone size, D gene, V gene, J gene, CDR3 protein, CDR3 DNA. A D gene is named only where the DNA matches it firmly. Where a row states a size, it is once, few, many or the class of an expanded clone; other rows omit it.

.	.	TRBV5-3	TRBJ2-1	CARSRRFF	TGTGCCAGAAGCCGCCGGTTCTTC
.	.	TRBV12-2	TRBJ1-4	CASRLRNGTGPATTNEKLFF	TGTGCAAGTCGCCTCCGAAACGGGACAGGGCCGGCCACAACTAATGAAAAACTGTTTTTT
.	.	TRBV5-1	TRBJ1-1	CASSPGGRNTEAFF	TGCGCCAGCAGCCCCGGGGGGAGAAACACTGAAGCTTTCTTT
.	TRBD2	TRBV9	TRBJ2-7	CASSVGASGEVVQYF	TGTGCCAGCAGCGTAGGGGCTAGCGGGGAGGTCGTGCAGTACTTC
.	.	TRBV4-2	TRBJ1-5	CASSREPGLSNQPQHF	TGTGCCAGCAGCCGGGAACCGGGACTTAGCAATCAGCCCCAGCATTTT
.	.	TRBV15	TRBJ2-5	CATSREPGHAGGTQYF	TGTGCCACCAGCAGGGAGCCGGGACACGCTGGGGGGACCCAGTACTTC
.	TRBD1	TRBV6-1	TRBJ1-5	CASSEVGQGNQPQHF	TGTGCCAGCAGTGAAGTCGGACAGGGCAATCAGCCCCAGCATTTT
.	.	TRBV5-1	TRBJ2-7	CASGGRPGVESSYEQYF	TGCGCCAGCGGGGGGCGTCCAGGTGTAGAGAGCTCCTACGAGCAGTACTTC
.	TRBD1	TRBV28	TRBJ1-1	CASSLWGTVETEAFF	TGTGCCAGCAGTTTATGGGGGACAGTGGAAACTGAAGCTTTCTTT
.	.	TRBV20-1	TRBJ2-5	CSAPTQETQYF	TGCAGTGCTCCCACCCAAGAGACCCAGTACTTC
.	.	TRBV7-3	TRBJ2-6	CASSPPSASGANVLTF	TGTGCCAGCAGCCCACCGTCGGCCTCTGGGGCCAACGTCCTGACTTTC
.	.	TRBV14	TRBJ1-5	CASSQAGFSQPQHF	TGTGCCAGCAGCCAAGCAGGGTTTAGTCAGCCCCAGCATTTT
.	TRBD2	TRBV7-2	TRBJ2-1	CASSLAGLTYNEQFF	TGTGCCAGCAGCTTAGCGGGACTAACCTACAATGAGCAGTTCTTC
.	TRBD1	TRBV7-8	TRBJ2-1	CASSPGTGDNEQFF	TGTGCCAGCAGCCCAGGGACAGGGGACAATGAGCAGTTCTTC
.	.	TRBV5-1	TRBJ2-5	CASSFQYQETQYF	TGCGCCAGCAGCTTCCAGTACCAAGAGACCCAGTACTTC
.	TRBD1	TRBV30	TRBJ1-6	CAWSRTGGNSPLHF	TGTGCCTGGAGTCGGACAGGGGGAAATTCACCCCTCCACTTT
few	.	TRBV5-1	TRBJ1-1	CASSRDQGWTEAFF	TGCGCCAGCAGTCGCGACCAGGGTTGGACTGAAGCTTTCTTT
.	.	TRBV7-8	TRBJ2-1	CASSFFWGRSGDEQFF	TGTGCCAGCAGCTTCTTTTGGGGGCGTTCTGGGGATGAGCAGTTCTTC
.	.	TRBV6-5	TRBJ2-7	CASSPGRYEQYF	TGTGCCAGCAGCCCCGGACGCTACGAGCAGTACTTC
.	TRBD2	TRBV28	TRBJ2-2	CASSPGRRDYGGGELFF	TGTGCCAGCAGTCCCGGTAGGCGGGACTATGGTGGCGGGGAGCTGTTTTTT
once	TRBD2	TRBV9	TRBJ2-5	CASSVDGGATSGQETQYF	TGTGCCAGCAGCGTAGATGGGGGTGCCACTAGCGGCCAAGAGACCCAGTACTTC
.	TRBD1	TRBV5-1	TRBJ1-1	CASSLATGVVGEAFF	TGCGCCAGCAGCTTAGCGACAGGGGTCGTTGGTGAAGCTTTCTTT
.	TRBD2	TRBV7-3	TRBJ2-1	CASSLTSAGYNEQFF	TGTGCCAGCAGCTTGACTAGCGCAGGATACAATGAGCAGTTCTTC
.	.	TRBV7-2	TRBJ2-3	CASSLASHEGNTQYF	TGTGCCAGCAGCTTGGCGAGCCACGAAGGTAATACGCAGTATTTT
.	TRBD1	TRBV6-5	TRBJ1-1	CASSYSQGATEAFF	TGTGCCAGCAGTTACTCGCAGGGGGCGACTGAAGCTTTCTTT
.	TRBD1	TRBV15	TRBJ2-5	CATSTTEGARETQYF	TGTGCCACCAGCACCACCGAGGGGGCTCGGGAGACCCAGTACTTC
once	.	TRBV6-4	TRBJ2-1	CASIPRERSSYNEQFF	TGTGCCAGCATCCCGAGGGAGCGGAGCTCCTACAATGAGCAGTTCTTC
.	TRBD1	TRBV6-1	TRBJ1-4	CASSPGGTANEKLFF	TGTGCCTCATCCCCGGGTGGGACAGCTAATGAAAAACTGTTTTTT
.	TRBD1	TRBV4-2	TRBJ1-3	CASSPRDRGGGNTIYF	TGTGCCAGCAGCCCTCGAGACAGGGGCGGAGGAAACACCATATATTTT
.	.	TRBV7-8	TRBJ2-7	CASQPGQVTEQYF	TGTGCCAGTCAACCGGGGCAGGTGACCGAGCAGTACTTC
.	.	TRBV5-1	TRBJ2-7	CASSLDGLTYEQYF	TGCGCCAGCAGCTTGGACGGACTGACCTACGAGCAGTACTTC
.	TRBD1	TRBV7-3	TRBJ1-1	CASSMTGSATEAFF	TGTGCCAGCAGCATGACAGGGTCCGCCACTGAAGCTTTCTTT
.	TRBD2	TRBV7-3	TRBJ2-1	CASSPPGTSGSDNEQFF	TGTGCCAGCAGCCCACCCGGGACTAGCGGGTCTGACAATGAGCAGTTCTTC
once	.	TRBV10-3	TRBJ2-5	CAISELGGQETQYF	TGTGCCATCAGTGAGCTGGGGGGCCAAGAGACCCAGTACTTC
.	TRBD1	TRBV28	TRBJ1-5	CASSFRQGDQPQHF	TGTGCCAGCAGTTTCCGACAGGGAGATCAGCCCCAGCATTTT
.	TRBD1	TRBV2	TRBJ1-1	CASSGDRGPREAFF	TGTGCCAGCAGCGGTGACAGGGGACCCCGTGAAGCTTTCTTT
.	TRBD2	TRBV27	TRBJ2-7	CASSFLPGLGYEQYF	TGTGCCAGCAGTTTCCTCCCGGGACTAGGCTACGAGCAGTACTTC
.	.	TRBV18	TRBJ1-5	CASSPGGGNQPQHF	TGTGCCAGCTCACCAGGAGGGGGAAATCAGCCCCAGCATTTT
.	.	TRBV6-1	TRBJ1-2	CASNRTPRNYGYTF	TGTGCCAGCAACCGGACACCTAGAAACTATGGCTACACCTTC
.	TRBD2	TRBV5-1	TRBJ2-1	CASSPSSGTSGRAHEQFF	TGCGCCAGCAGCCCCTCTTCCGGGACTAGCGGGAGGGCCCATGAGCAGTTCTTC
once	.	TRBV6-5	TRBJ2-7	CASSYSGGTTYEQYF	TGTGCCAGCAGTTACTCCGGCGGGACAACCTACGAGCAGTACTTC
.	.	TRBV9	TRBJ1-4	CASSEGGNEKLFF	TGTGCCAGCAGCGAAGGGGGTAATGAAAAACTGTTTTTT
.	TRBD1	TRBV2	TRBJ1-5	CASRRDRGGNQPQHF	TGTGCCAGCAGGCGCGACAGGGGGGGCAATCAGCCCCAGCATTTT
.	.	TRBV15	TRBJ1-5	CATSNRAMDQPQHF	TGTGCCACCAGCAACAGGGCAATGGATCAGCCCCAGCATTTT
.	TRBD1	TRBV7-8	TRBJ1-4	CASSSSRRIGTGDEKLFF	TGTGCCAGCAGCTCAAGTAGGAGGATTGGGACAGGGGACGAAAAACTGTTTTTT
.	TRBD1	TRBV5-1	TRBJ1-1	CASSVGQTVNTEAFF	TGCGCCAGCAGCGTGGGACAGACCGTGAACACTGAAGCTTTCTTT
.	.	TRBV7-6	TRBJ2-3	CASSPPSSDTQYF	TGTGCCAGCAGCCCCCCATCGTCTGATACGCAGTATTTT
.	TRBD2	TRBV5-4	TRBJ2-1	CASSSLAGGPGRNEQFF	TGTGCCAGCAGTTCGCTAGCGGGAGGGCCGGGTAGGAATGAGCAGTTCTTC
.	.	TRBV28	TRBJ1-5	CASSKPGTPRSNQPQHF	TGTGCCAGCAGCAAACCTGGGACACCCCGAAGCAATCAGCCCCAGCATTTT
.	.	TRBV28	TRBJ1-3	CASSVPGGPSGNTIYF	TGTGCCAGCAGTGTACCCGGGGGTCCCTCTGGAAACACCATATATTTT
.	.	TRBV18	TRBJ2-5	CASSKMGETQYF	TGTGCCAGCTCAAAGATGGGGGAGACCCAGTACTTC
.	.	TRBV2	TRBJ1-2	CASRAEQASYGYTF	TGTGCCAGCAGGGCGGAACAGGCGAGCTATGGCTACACCTTC